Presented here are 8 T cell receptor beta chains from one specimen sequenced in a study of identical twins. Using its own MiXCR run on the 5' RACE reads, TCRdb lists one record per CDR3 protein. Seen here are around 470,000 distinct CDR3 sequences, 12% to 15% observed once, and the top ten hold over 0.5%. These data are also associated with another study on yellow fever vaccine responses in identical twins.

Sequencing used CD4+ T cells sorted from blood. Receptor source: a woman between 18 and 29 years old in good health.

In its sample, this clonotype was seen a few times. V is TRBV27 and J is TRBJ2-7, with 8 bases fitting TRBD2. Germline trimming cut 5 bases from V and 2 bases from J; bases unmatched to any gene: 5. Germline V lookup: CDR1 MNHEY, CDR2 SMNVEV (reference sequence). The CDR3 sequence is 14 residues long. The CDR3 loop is CASSMVAGTYEQYF. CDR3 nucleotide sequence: TGTGCCAGCAGTATGGTAGCGGGGACCTACGAGCAGTACTTC.

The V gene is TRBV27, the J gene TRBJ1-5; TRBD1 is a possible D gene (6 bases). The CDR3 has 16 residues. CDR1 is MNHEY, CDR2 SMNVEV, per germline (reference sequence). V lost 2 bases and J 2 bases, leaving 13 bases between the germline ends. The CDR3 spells CASSLNRGLGNQPQHF. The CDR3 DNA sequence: TGTGCCAGCAGTTTAAATCGGGGGCTTGGCAATCAGCCCCAGCATTTT.

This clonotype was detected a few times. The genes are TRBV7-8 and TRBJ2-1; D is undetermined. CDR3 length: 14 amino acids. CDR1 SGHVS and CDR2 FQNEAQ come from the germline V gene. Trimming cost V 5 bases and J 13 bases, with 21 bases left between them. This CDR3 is CASSPRPQRSEQFF. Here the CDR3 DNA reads TGTGCCAGCAGCCCCCGGCCTCAAAGGAGCGAACAGTTCTTC.

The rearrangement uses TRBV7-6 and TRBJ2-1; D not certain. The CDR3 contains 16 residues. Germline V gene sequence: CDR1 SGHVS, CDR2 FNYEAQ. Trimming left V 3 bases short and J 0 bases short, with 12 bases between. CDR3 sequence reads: CASSFGPRGSYNEQFF. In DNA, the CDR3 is TGTGCCAGCAGCTTCGGCCCCCGAGGCTCCTACAATGAGCAGTTCTTC.

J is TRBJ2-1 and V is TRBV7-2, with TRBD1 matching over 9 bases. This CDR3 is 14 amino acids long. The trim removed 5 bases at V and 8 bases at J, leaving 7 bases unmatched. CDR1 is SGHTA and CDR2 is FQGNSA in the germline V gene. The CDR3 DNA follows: TGTGCCAGCAGCCGAGGGACAGGGATCTATGAGCAGTTCTTC. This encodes CASSRGTGIYEQFF.

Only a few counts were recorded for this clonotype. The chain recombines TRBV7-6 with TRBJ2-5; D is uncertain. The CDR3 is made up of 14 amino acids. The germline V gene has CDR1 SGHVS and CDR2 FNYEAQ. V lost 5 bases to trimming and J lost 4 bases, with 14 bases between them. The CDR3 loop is CASSNSLVPETQYF. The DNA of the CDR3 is TGTGCCAGCAGCAACTCGCTAGTCCCAGAGACCCAGTACTTC.

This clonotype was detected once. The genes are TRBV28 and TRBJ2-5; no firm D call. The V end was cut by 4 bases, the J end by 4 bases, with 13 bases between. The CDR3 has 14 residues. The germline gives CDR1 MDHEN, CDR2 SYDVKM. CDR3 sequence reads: CASSSSGFGETQYF. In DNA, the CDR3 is TGTGCCAGCAGTTCCTCGGGCTTTGGAGAGACCCAGTACTTC.

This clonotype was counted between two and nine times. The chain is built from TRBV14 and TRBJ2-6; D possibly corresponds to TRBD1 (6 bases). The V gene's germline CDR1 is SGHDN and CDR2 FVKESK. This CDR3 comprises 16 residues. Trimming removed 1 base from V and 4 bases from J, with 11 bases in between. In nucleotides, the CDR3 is TGTGCCAGCAGCCAAGCCCAGGGGAAGGGGGCCAACGTCCTGACTTTC. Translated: CASSQAQGKGANVLTF.